The 4 T cell receptor beta chains presented below share a single source sample, sequenced in a study of OX40 agonist ivuxolimab in advanced cancers. The repertoire was sequenced with immunoSEQ multiplex PCR; TCRdb's copy has only in-frame clones and lacks some. The table has 35,000 to 40,000 clones, around 87% seen once. Sample: CD4+ or CD8+ T cells sorted from blood, taken in a trial of the OX40 agonist ivuxolimab. Every receptor here comes from an adult with an advanced solid tumor such as melanoma, head and neck, liver or kidney cancer.

V is TRBV19 and J is TRBJ2-7, with D possibly matching TRBD1 (7 bases). Trimming left V 10 bases short and J 6 bases short, with 19 bases between. CDR1 and CDR2 (germline): LNHDA, SQIVND (reference sequence). The CDR3 consists of 13 residues. CDR3 in amino acids: CATKGGTVGEQYF. The DNA of the CDR3 is TGTGCCACCAAGGGCGGGACAGTTGGCGAGCAGTACTTC.

This clone was picked up one time. The genes are TRBV25-1 and TRBJ2-7; D ambiguous. The CDR3 loop spans 13 amino acids. Germline V lookup: CDR1 MGHDK, CDR2 SYGVNS. Trimming pared 4 bases from V and 2 bases from J, leaving 9 bases between. In DNA form, the CDR3 reads TGTGCCAGCAGTGGCCTTGGCCCCTACGAGCAGTACTTC. Its translation is CASSGLGPYEQYF.

The chain is built from TRBV19 and TRBJ1-5, with D unclear. Trimming pared 5 bases from V and 5 bases from J, leaving 7 bases between. From germline, CDR1 is LNHDA and CDR2 SQIVND (reference sequence). CDR3 length equals 12 residues. DNA of the CDR3: TGTGCCAGTAGTGCCTATTATCAGCCCCAGCATTTT. Translation: CASSAYYQPQHF.

This clone was picked up a small number of times. The V and J genes are TRBV5-1 and TRBJ2-1; D ambiguous. This CDR3 is built from 15 residues. Deletions cut 2 bases from V and 3 bases from J, with 12 bases between. Germline V lookup: CDR1 SGHRS, CDR2 YFSETQ. The chain's CDR3 is CASSLQVDGYNEQFF. CDR3 coding DNA: TGCGCCAGCAGCTTACAAGTAGACGGCTACAATGAGCAGTTCTTC.